The TCR beta chain under discussion was sequenced for a study of PD-1 blockade in classical Hodgkin lymphoma. With no exception, relapse followed autologous stem cell transplantation in all patients, and brentuximab vedotin exposure varied. CDR1 SGHTA and CDR2 FQGNSA come from the germline V gene. V lost 4 bases and J lost 7, with 13 bases in between. This CDR3 spans 14 amino acids. The assay was immunoSEQ multiplex PCR, and TCRdb's table has in-frame clones only and misses some. The profile covers around 45,000 clones, with approximately 79% appearing a single time and around 2.8% taken by the ten largest.

The source of this sequence is a human donor with classical Hodgkin lymphoma. The V call is TRBV7-2, the J call TRBJ2-2; no clear D gene. Sequencing used peripheral blood mononuclear cells (PBMCs), obtained before the second cycle of nivolumab. CDR3 sequence: CASSSTALFGELFF. Here the CDR3 DNA reads TGTGCCAGCAGCTCGACGGCCCTTTTCGGGGAGCTGTTTTTT. The full variable domain, in which reference TRBV7-2 and TRBJ2-2 provide the parts outside the CDR3, is GAGVSQSPSNKVTEKGKDVELRCDPISGHTALYWYRQSLGQGLEFLIYFQGNSAPDKSGLPSDRFSAERTGGSVSTLTIQRTQQEDSAVYLCASSSTALFGELFFGEGSRLTVL.